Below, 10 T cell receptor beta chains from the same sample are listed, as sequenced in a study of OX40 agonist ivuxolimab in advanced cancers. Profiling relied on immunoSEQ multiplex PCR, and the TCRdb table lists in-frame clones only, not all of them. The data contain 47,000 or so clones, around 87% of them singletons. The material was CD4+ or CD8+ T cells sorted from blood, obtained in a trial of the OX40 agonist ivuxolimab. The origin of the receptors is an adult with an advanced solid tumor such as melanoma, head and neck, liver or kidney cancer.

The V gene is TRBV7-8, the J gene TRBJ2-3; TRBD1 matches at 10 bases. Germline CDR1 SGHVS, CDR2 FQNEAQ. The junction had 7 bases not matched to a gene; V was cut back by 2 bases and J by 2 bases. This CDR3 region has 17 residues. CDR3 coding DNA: TGTGCCAGCAGCTTACCGGGACAGGGGCCCCCCACAGATACGCAGTATTTT. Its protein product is CASSLPGQGPPTDTQYF. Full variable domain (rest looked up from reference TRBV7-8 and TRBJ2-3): GAGVSQSPRYKVAKRGQDVALRCDPISGHVSLFWYQQALGQGPEFLTYFQNEAQLDKSGLPSDRFFAERPEGSVSTLKIQRTQQEDSAVYLCASSLPGQGPPTDTQYFGPGTRLTVL.

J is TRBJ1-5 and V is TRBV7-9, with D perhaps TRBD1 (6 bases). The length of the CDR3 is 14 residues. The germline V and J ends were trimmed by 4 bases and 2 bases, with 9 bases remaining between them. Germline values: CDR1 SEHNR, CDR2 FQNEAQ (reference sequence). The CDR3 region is CASSSPGGNQPQHF. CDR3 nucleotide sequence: TGTGCCAGCAGCTCCCCAGGGGGCAATCAGCCCCAGCATTTT.

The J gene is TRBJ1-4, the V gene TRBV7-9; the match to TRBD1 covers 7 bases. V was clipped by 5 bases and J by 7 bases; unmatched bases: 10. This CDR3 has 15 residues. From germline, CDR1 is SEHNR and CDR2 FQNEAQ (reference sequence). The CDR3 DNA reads TGTGCCAGCAGCCCCCAGGACAGGCGGGGTGAAAAACTGTTTTTT. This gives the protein CASSPQDRRGEKLFF. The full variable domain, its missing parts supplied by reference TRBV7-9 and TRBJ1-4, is DTGVSQNPRHKITKRGQNVTFRCDPISEHNRLYWYRQTLGQGPEFLTYFQNEAQLEKSRLLSDRFSAERPKGSFSTLEIQRTEQGDSAMYLCASSPQDRRGEKLFFGSGTQLSVL.

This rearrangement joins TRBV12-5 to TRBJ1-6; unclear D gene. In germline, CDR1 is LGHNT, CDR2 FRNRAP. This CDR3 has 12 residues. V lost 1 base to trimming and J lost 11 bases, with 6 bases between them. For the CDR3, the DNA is TGTGCTAGTGGTTTGGGGAGAACACCCCTCCACTTT. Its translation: CASGLGRTPLHF.

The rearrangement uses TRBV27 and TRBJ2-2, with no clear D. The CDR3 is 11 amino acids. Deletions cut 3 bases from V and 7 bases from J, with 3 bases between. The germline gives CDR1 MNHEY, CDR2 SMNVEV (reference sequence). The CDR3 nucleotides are TGTGCCAGCAGTTTCAGCGGGGAGCTGTTTTTT. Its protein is CASSFSGELFF.

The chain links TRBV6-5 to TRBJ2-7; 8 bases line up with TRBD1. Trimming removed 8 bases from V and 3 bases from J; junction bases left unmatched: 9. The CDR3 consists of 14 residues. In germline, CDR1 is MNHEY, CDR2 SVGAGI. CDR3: CASVPDRGSYEQYF. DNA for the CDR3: TGTGCCAGCGTACCTGACAGGGGAAGCTACGAGCAGTACTTC.

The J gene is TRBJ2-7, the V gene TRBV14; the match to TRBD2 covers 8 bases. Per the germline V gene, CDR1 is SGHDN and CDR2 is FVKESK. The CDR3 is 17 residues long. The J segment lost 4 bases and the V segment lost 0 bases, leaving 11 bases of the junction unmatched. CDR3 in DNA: TGTGCCAGCAGCCAAGATTCTTCTGGGACTAGAATATACGAGCAGTACTTC. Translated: CASSQDSSGTRIYEQYF.

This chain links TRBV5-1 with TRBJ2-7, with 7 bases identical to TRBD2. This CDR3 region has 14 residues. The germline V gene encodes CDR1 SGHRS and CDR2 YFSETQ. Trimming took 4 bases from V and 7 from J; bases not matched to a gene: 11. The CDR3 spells CASSPPAGAQEQYF. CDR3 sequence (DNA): TGCGCCAGCAGCCCCCCTGCGGGAGCGCAAGAGCAGTACTTC.

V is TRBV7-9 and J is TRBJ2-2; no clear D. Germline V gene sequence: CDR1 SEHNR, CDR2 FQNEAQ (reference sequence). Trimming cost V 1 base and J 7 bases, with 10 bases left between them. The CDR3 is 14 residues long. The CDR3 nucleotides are TGTGCCAGCAGCTTAGTACAGAGCTTCGGGGAGCTGTTTTTT. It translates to CASSLVQSFGELFF.

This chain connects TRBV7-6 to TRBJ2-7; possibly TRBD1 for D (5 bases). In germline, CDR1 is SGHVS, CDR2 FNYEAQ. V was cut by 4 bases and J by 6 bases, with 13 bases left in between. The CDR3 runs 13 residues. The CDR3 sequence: CASSSPRVGEQYF. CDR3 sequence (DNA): TGTGCCAGCAGCTCACCCAGGGTGGGCGAGCAGTACTTC. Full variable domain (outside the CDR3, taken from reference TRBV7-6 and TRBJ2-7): GAGVSQSPRYKVTKRGQDVALRCDPISGHVSLYWYRQALGQGPEFLTYFNYEAQQDKSGLPNDRFSAERPEGSISTLTIQRTEQRDSAMYRCASSSPRVGEQYFGPGTRLTVT.